Reported below is one T cell receptor (beta chain). This clone was observed a few times. The target of this receptor is not known. Base qualities were left out, and no much larger clone turns up one base away. Including cysteine and phenylalanine, the CDR3 has 12 amino acids. The entry retains the CDR3 DNA only, 36 bases that are in frame from base 1. CDR1 and CDR2 are read off the germline V gene (reference sequence) as MNHEY and SMNVEV. V was cut back by 5 bases and J by 1 base, leaving a gap of 5 bases between them. Library preparation employed the immunoSEQ multiplex PCR assay. TCRdb re-hosts the immuneACCESS table, in-frame sequences only. Its copies lack some clones; in the studies checked, an unresolved V gene accounts for under half of them, and the cause for the rest is not known. This sample holds under 60,000 clones; around 93% were observed only once. The top ten constitute approximately 0.6% of the sample.

The data were taken from a study of T cell changes during pregnancy in multiple sclerosis (dated by TCRdb to about 2019). As for the study more broadly: Changes in the T cell repertoire over the course of pregnancy were examined in this study in women with multiple sclerosis.

Sequences were derived from CD4+ T cells from peripheral blood mononuclear cells, sampled after pregnancy. The chain links TRBV27 with TRBJ1-1, with no reliable assignment of the D segment. The source of this sequence is a female donor with multiple sclerosis, enrolled in a pregnancy study. The nucleotide sequence reads TGTGCCAGCAGTCTCCCGAACACTGAAGCTTTCTTT. Protein translation: CASSLPNTEAFF.